This T cell receptor beta chain is from a study of blood T cell repertoires in COVID-19. Background on the study: From T cells, B-cell-depleted T cells, or PBMCs came the material, which was cDNA or gDNA.

Method: immunoSEQ multiplex PCR; TCRdb's copy keeps in-frame clones and lacks some. Of about 44,000 clones in the sample, 75% to 90% were seen once. After removal of 3 bases from V and 1 base from J, the junction contained 9 bases not matched to a gene. Germline lookup yields CDR1 MDHEN and CDR2 SYDVKM. The CDR3 loop spans 18 amino acids. This clonotype was obtained from a woman aged 80 or over in a cohort sampled during active or convalescent COVID-19. The chain uses TRBV28 and TRBJ1-5, with 10 bases lining up with TRBD1. Material: peripheral blood. CDR3 residues: CASSLGTGVEMSNQPQHF. The CDR3 DNA sequence: TGTGCCAGCAGTTTGGGGACAGGGGTAGAAATGAGCAATCAGCCCCAGCATTTT. The full variable domain, with the rest looked up from reference TRBV28 and TRBJ1-5, is DVKVTQSSRYLVKRTGEKVFLECVQDMDHENMFWYRQDPGLGLRLIYFSYDVKMKEKGDIPEGYSVSREKKERFSLILESASTNQTSMYLCASSLGTGVEMSNQPQHFGDGTRLSIL.